This TCR beta chain was retrieved from a study of CD8 T cells in ankylosing spondylitis. Overall study findings and caveats: There was reportedly significant enrichment of clones that were disease-linked in matched ankylosing spondylitis synovial fluid. A motif in TCR beta, a set of eight or nine highly homologous variants, appeared characteristic of ankylosing spondylitis blood.

The V gene lost 7 bases and the J gene lost 9 bases, with 16 bases spanning the gap. The CDR3 consists of 13 residues. MiXCR, run by TCRdb on the 5' RACE reads, gives a single entry per CDR3 protein. The table has hundreds of thousands of distinct CDR3 sequences, approximately 10% seen once; the top ten hold 0.51%. In its sample, this clonotype was seen many times. Its antigen is not identified. The material sequenced was blood, either unsorted or a sorted T cell fraction (not recorded which). This TCR was sampled from a male donor with ankylosing spondylitis. The chain combines TRBV12-3 or TRBV12-4 with TRBJ2-1; D remains ambiguous. As DNA, the CDR3 is TGTGCCAGCATCAAGGCGGCGTCCGGTGAGCAGTTCTTC. Amino acids: CASIKAASGEQFF.